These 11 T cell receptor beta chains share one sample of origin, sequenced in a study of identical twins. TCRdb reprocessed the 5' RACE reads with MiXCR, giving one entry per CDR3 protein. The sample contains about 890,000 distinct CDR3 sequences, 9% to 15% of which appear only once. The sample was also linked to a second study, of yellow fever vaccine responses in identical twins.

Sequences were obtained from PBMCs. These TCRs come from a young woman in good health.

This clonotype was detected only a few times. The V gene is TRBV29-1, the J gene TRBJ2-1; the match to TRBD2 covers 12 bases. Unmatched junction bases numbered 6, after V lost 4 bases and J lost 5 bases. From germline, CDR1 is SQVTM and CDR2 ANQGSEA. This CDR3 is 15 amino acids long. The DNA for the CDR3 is TGCAGCGTTGCCCTGCGACTAGCGGGAGACAATGAGCAGTTCTTC. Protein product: CSVALRLAGDNEQFF.

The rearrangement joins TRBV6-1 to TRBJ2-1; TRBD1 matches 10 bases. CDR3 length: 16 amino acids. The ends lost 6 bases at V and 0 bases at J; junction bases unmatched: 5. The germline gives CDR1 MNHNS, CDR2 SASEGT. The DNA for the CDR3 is TGTGCCAGCAGGAGACAGGGGGCTAGCTCCTACAATGAGCAGTTCTTC. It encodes CASRRQGASSYNEQFF.

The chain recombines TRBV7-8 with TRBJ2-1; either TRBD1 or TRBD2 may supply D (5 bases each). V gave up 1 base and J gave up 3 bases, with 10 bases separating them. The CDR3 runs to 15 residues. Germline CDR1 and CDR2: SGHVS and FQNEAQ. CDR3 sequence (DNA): TGTGCCAGCAGCTTAGAAATTGGGGGCTACAATGAGCAGTTCTTC. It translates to CASSLEIGGYNEQFF.

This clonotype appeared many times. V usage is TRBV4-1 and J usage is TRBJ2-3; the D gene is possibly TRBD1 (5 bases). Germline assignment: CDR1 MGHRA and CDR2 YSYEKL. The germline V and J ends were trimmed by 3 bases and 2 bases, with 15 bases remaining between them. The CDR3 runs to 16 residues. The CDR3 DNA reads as TGCGCCAGCAGCCATACGTTGCGACAGATCACAGATACGCAGTATTTT. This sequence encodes CASSHTLRQITDTQYF.

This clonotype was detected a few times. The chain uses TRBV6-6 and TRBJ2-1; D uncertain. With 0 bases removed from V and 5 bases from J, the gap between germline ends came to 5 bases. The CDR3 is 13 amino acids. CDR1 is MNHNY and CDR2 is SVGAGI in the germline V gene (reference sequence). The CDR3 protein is CASSYSLDNEQFF. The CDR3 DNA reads TGTGCCAGCAGTTACTCGCTGGACAATGAGCAGTTCTTC.

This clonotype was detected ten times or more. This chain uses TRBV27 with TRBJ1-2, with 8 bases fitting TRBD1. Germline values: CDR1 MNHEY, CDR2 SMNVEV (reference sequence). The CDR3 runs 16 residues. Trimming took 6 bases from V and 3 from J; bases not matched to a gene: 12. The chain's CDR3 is CASSPRATGAYYGYTF. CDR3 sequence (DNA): TGTGCCAGCAGCCCACGAGCGACAGGGGCGTACTATGGCTACACCTTC.

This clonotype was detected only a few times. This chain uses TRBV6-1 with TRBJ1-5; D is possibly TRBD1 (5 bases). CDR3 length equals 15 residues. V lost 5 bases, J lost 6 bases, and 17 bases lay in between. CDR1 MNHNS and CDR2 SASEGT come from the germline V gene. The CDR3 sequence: CASSPSGRAGQPQHF. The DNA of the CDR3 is TGTGCCAGCAGTCCCTCAGGGAGGGCGGGTCAGCCCCAGCATTTT.

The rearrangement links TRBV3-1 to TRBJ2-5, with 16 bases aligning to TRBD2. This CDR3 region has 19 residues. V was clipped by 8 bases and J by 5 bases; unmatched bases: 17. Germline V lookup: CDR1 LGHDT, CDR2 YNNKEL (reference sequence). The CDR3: CASSQQGTSGGALGETQYF. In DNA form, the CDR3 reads TGTGCCAGCTCCCAGCAGGGGACTAGCGGGGGGGCGCTAGGGGAGACCCAGTACTTC.

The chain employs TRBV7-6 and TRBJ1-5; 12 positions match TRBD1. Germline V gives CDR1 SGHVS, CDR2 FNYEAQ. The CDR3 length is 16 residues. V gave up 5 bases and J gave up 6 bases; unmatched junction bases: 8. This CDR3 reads CASSPTGTGGSQPQHF. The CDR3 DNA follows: TGTGCCAGCAGCCCCACCGGGACAGGGGGCAGTCAGCCCCAGCATTTT. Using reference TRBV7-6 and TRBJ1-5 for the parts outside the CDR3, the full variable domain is GAGVSQSPRYKVTKRGQDVALRCDPISGHVSLYWYRQALGQGPEFLTYFNYEAQQDKSGLPNDRFSAERPEGSISTLTIQRTEQRDSAMYRCASSPTGTGGSQPQHFGDGTRLSIL.

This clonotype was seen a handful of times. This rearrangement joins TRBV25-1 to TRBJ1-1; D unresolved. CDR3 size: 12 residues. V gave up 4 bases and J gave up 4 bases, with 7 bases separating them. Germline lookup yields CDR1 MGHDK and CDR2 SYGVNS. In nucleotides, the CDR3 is TGTGCCAGCAGTGCTGGGAGCACTGAAGCTTTCTTT. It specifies CASSAGSTEAFF.

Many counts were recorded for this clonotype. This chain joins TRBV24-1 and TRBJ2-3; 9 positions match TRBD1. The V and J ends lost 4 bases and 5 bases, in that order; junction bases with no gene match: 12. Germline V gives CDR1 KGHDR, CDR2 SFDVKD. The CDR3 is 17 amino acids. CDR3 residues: CATSDGQTGGSGDTQYF. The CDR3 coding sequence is TGTGCCACCAGTGACGGACAGACAGGGGGATCAGGAGATACGCAGTATTTT.